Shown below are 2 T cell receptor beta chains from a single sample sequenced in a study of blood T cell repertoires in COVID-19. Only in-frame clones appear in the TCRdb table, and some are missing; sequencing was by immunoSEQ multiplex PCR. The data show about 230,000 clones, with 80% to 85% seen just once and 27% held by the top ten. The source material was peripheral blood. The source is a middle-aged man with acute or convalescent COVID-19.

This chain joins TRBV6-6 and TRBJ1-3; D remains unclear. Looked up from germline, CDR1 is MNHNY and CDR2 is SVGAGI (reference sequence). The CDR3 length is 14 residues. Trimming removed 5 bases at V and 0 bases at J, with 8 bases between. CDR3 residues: CASSISVSGNTIYF. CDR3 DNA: TGTGCCAGCAGTATCTCAGTCTCTGGAAACACCATATATTTT.

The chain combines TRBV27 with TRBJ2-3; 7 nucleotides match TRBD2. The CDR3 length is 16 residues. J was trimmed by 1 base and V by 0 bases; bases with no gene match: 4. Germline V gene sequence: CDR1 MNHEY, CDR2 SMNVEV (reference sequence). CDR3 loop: CASSLSSLAGTDTQYF. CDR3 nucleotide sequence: TGTGCCAGCAGTTTATCGTCTCTAGCGGGCACAGATACGCAGTATTTT.